This passage covers 21 T cell receptor beta chains from one sample sequenced in a study of blood T cell repertoires in COVID-19 (dated by TCRdb to the early 2020s). The method behind the library was the immunoSEQ multiplex PCR assay. The table was pulled from immuneACCESS by TCRdb, which kept in-frame rearrangements only. Such tables lose some clones; where checked, under half of the loss comes from unresolved V genes, and the rest has no known cause. This sample has 95,000 to 100,000 clones in its table, and about 90% of those were observed once. The ten most abundant clones make up 15% to 20% of the sample. The sample taken for sequencing was peripheral blood. The source of these receptors is a man between 50 and 59 years old with acute or convalescent COVID-19.

The DNA for the CDR3 is TGTGCCAGCAGCTCAGACAGGTCGAGATCCTACGAGCAGTACTTC. This sequence encodes CASSSDRSRSYEQYF. The gene calls are TRBV14 and TRBJ2-7, with D maybe TRBD1 (6 bases). CDR1 is SGHDN and CDR2 is FVKESK in the germline V gene. V lost 5 bases to trimming and J lost 1 base, with 15 bases between them. The CDR3 covers 15 residues.

The genes are TRBV4-1 and TRBJ2-7; 7 bases match TRBD2. Unmatched junction bases numbered 22, after V lost 3 bases and J lost 5 bases. Germline V CDR1 and CDR2: MGHRA, YSYEKL. The CDR3 sequence is 19 residues long. The CDR3 DNA reads as TGCGCCAGCAGCCAGGGGGGGATAATGAGGGACCGCCTTGGGGACGAGCAGTACTTC. The encoded protein is CASSQGGIMRDRLGDEQYF.

The chain employs TRBV14 and TRBJ1-1; tentatively, D is TRBD1 (5 bases). The V end was cut by 3 bases, the J end by 4 bases, with 15 bases between. The germline V gene has CDR1 SGHDN and CDR2 FVKESK. The CDR3 runs to 15 residues. Here the CDR3 DNA reads TGTGCCAGCAGCCACGGGGGTAGACATCGCACTGAAGCTTTCTTT. Residues: CASSHGGRHRTEAFF.

The chain has TRBV6-5 and TRBJ2-7, with 7 bases fitting TRBD1. Germline lookup yields CDR1 MNHEY and CDR2 SVGAGI. This CDR3 is built from 12 residues. Trimming cost V 6 bases and J 3 bases; bases outside gene matches: 2. The CDR3 protein is CASSRDSYEQYF. Here the CDR3 DNA reads TGTGCCAGCAGCCGGGACAGCTACGAGCAGTACTTC.

The CDR3 sequence is CASNGLDQETQYF. The CDR3 DNA reads as TGTGCCAGCAATGGACTAGATCAAGAGACCCAGTACTTC. The chain is built from TRBV2 and TRBJ2-5; TRBD2 agrees at 7 bases. The CDR3 length is 13 residues. Losses at the gene ends were 7 bases for V and 2 bases for J; bases not matched to a gene: 4. The germline V gene has CDR1 SNHLY and CDR2 FYNNEI.

The chain links TRBV28 to TRBJ1-2, with 10 bases that match TRBD1. Per the germline V gene, CDR1 is MDHEN and CDR2 is SYDVKM. The CDR3 has 14 residues. The V and J ends lost 3 bases and 6 bases, in that order; junction bases with no gene match: 4. This CDR3 reads CASSLGQGTHGYTF. CDR3 in DNA: TGTGCCAGCAGTTTGGGACAGGGGACACATGGCTACACCTTC.

Comments on this clone: Other DNA sequences in the sample encode the same CDR3. The chain joins TRBV19 to TRBJ1-5, with D possibly matching TRBD1 (6 bases). This CDR3 region has 17 residues. Germline CDR1 and CDR2: LNHDA and SQIVND (reference sequence). The V and J ends lost 7 bases and 4 bases respectively, with 23 bases between them. The CDR3 loop reads CASISTRGGGGNQPQHF. CDR3 nucleotides: TGTGCCAGTATTTCTACAAGGGGGGGAGGGGGAAATCAGCCCCAGCATTTT.

This sequence joins TRBV5-4 and TRBJ2-1; TRBD1 agrees at 9 bases. Germline V gene data show CDR1 as SGHNT and CDR2 as YYREEE (reference sequence). V shed 5 bases, J shed 5 bases, and the junction held 11 bases outside the gene matches. This CDR3 has 16 amino acids. The CDR3 sequence: CASSPPGTGIDNEQFF. CDR3 DNA: TGTGCCAGCAGTCCCCCCGGGACAGGGATAGACAATGAGCAGTTCTTC.

The chain combines TRBV29-1 with TRBJ1-2; 7 nucleotides line up with TRBD1. The V gene's germline CDR1 is SQVTM and CDR2 ANQGSEA. The CDR3 covers 13 residues. The V segment lost 6 bases and the J segment 3 bases; nucleotides outside the gene matches: 7. In DNA form, the CDR3 reads TGCAGCGTCCTACCCGGGACAGACTATGGCTACACCTTC. Protein: CSVLPGTDYGYTF. Complete variable domain (other parts from reference TRBV29-1 and TRBJ1-2): SAVISQKPSRDICQRGTSLTIQCQVDSQVTMMFWYRQQPGQSLTLIATANQGSEATYESGFVIDKFPISRPNLTFSTLTVSNMSPEDSSIYLCSVLPGTDYGYTFGSGTRLTVV.

J is TRBJ2-5 and V is TRBV12-3 or TRBV12-4; 7 bases are shared with TRBD2. There are 13 residues in the CDR3. V gave up 6 bases and J gave up 3 bases; unmatched junction bases: 4. The CDR3 DNA sequence: TGTGCCAGCAGAAGGGGAGGGGAAGAGACCCAGTACTTC. It is translated as CASRRGGEETQYF.

This sequence joins TRBV10-2 and TRBJ2-1; no firm D call. With 4 bases removed from V and 8 bases from J, the gap between germline ends came to 6 bases. Germline CDR1 reads WSHSY; CDR2 reads SAAADI. The CDR3 is 11 amino acids. The CDR3: CASSGLDEQFF. CDR3 sequence (DNA): TGCGCCAGCAGTGGCTTAGATGAGCAGTTCTTC.

CDR3 sequence (DNA): TGCGCCAGCATGTTGCATGACAGGGGGATCTACGAGCAGTACTTC. Translation gives CASMLHDRGIYEQYF. The rearrangement joins TRBV10-2 to TRBJ2-7; 9 bases match TRBD1. The CDR3 loop spans 15 amino acids. Looked up from germline, CDR1 is WSHSY and CDR2 is SAAADI. V was clipped by 7 bases and J by 3 bases; unmatched bases: 10.

The V and J genes are TRBV13 and TRBJ2-4, with 10 bases matching TRBD2. Germline CDR1 and CDR2: PRHDT and FYEKMQ (reference sequence). V shed 0 bases and J 6 bases; nucleotides not matched to a gene: 2. The CDR3 spans 15 residues. The CDR3 DNA sequence: TGTGCCAGCAGCTTAGGAGCGGGGGGGCGAAACATTCAGTACTTC. Translated: CASSLGAGGRNIQYF.

The chain uses TRBV6-6 and TRBJ2-7; 7 nucleotides line up with TRBD2. The ends lost 5 bases at V and 3 bases at J; junction bases unmatched: 4. CDR3 length: 13 amino acids. Germline V gene sequence: CDR1 MNHNY, CDR2 SVGAGI (reference sequence). Here the CDR3 reads CASSTSSGYEQYF. The CDR3 DNA sequence: TGTGCCAGCAGTACTTCTAGCGGCTACGAGCAGTACTTC.

The chain joins TRBV19 to TRBJ1-5, with D uncertain. CDR1 is LNHDA, CDR2 SQIVND, per germline (reference sequence). With 6 bases removed from V and 5 bases from J, the gap between germline ends came to 11 bases. The CDR3 loop spans 13 amino acids. CDR3 in amino acids: CASSGVDDQPQHF. CDR3 sequence (DNA): TGTGCCAGTAGCGGGGTGGATGATCAGCCCCAGCATTTT. The full variable domain, in which reference TRBV19 and TRBJ1-5 provide the parts outside the CDR3, is DGGITQSPKYLFRKEGQNVTLSCEQNLNHDAMYWYRQDPGQGLRLIYYSQIVNDFQKGDIAEGYSVSREKKESFPLTVTSAQKNPTAFYLCASSGVDDQPQHFGDGTRLSIL.

The sample holds a few counts of this clone. The chain carries TRBV27 and TRBJ1-2; 7 bases align to TRBD1. The CDR3 has 14 amino acids. Germline V CDR1 and CDR2: MNHEY, SMNVEV (reference sequence). With V trimmed by 3 bases and J by 5 bases, 6 bases remained unmatched. The CDR3 loop is CASSFRQGQYGYTF. In nucleotides, the CDR3 is TGTGCCAGCAGTTTCCGACAGGGCCAATATGGCTACACCTTC.

The V and J genes are TRBV2 and TRBJ1-1; D is unresolved. The CDR3 contains 13 residues. Germline-derived CDR1 and CDR2 are SNHLY and FYNNEI. Trimming shortened V by 3 bases and J by 4 bases, and 9 bases separated the two germline ends. The CDR3 reads CASSDPSSTEAFF. In nucleotides, the CDR3 is TGTGCCAGCAGTGACCCCTCCAGCACTGAAGCTTTCTTT.

The chain joins TRBV6-1 to TRBJ2-1, with TRBD2 matching over 8 bases. This CDR3 is built from 19 residues. Per the germline V gene, CDR1 is MNHNS and CDR2 is SASEGT. With V trimmed by 1 base and J by 0 bases, 11 bases remained unmatched. In DNA form, the CDR3 reads TGTGCCAGCAGTGAAGTCTACGCGGGGGGCCTAAGCTCCTACAATGAGCAGTTCTTC. Its protein product is CASSEVYAGGLSSYNEQFF.

The chain carries TRBV2 and TRBJ1-3; tentative D call: TRBD1 (5 bases). CDR3 size: 16 residues. Germline CDR1 SNHLY, CDR2 FYNNEI. Between the trimmed V and J ends, which lost 3 bases and 0 bases, there was a span of 12 bases. Written as DNA, the CDR3 is TGTGCCAGCAGTGATGCAAGGGGCGTCTCTGGAAACACCATATATTTT. Protein: CASSDARGVSGNTIYF.

V and J are TRBV11-3 and TRBJ2-2; 9 nucleotides align to TRBD1. Germline V lookup: CDR1 SGHNT, CDR2 YENEEA. The CDR3 runs to 15 residues. The V and J ends lost 8 bases and 5 bases, in that order; junction bases with no gene match: 9. The DNA for the CDR3 is TGTGCCAGCGGCCAGACAGGGGGTAGGACCGGGGAGCTGTTTTTT. Translation gives CASGQTGGRTGELFF.

The V call is TRBV6-5, the J call TRBJ2-3; unclear D gene. The CDR3 runs to 12 residues. In germline, CDR1 is MNHEY, CDR2 SVGAGI. Between the trimmed V and J ends, which lost 6 bases and 5 bases, there was a span of 9 bases. As DNA, the CDR3 is TGTGCCAGCAGCTTGAGTGGAGATACGCAGTATTTT. It encodes CASSLSGDTQYF.